This T cell receptor (beta chain) stems from a study of human T cells and chemical hapten exposure (dated by TCRdb to the early 2020s). For context, the study as a whole: For sensitization, 2% DPC in acetone was applied to a roughly 2 cm by roughly 2 cm area of upper inner arm skin. The patient cohort, mostly female, included alopecia areata with under or over 50% scalp involvement, alopecia totalis and alopecia universalis. Patch tests used Finn chambers with 0.01% DPC on the upper back, scored after 6 days by International Contact Dermatitis Research Group standards. Weekly therapeutic DPC doses were additionally applied to the scalp of patients throughout the roughly 24-week study period. The libraries were sequenced as a pool, and the TCR yield per sample differed mostly because of small variations in library volumes within the pool. Blood samples were taken from patients before sensitization (week 0) and at 2, 6 and about 24 weeks after DPC sensitization. This study followed changes in the peripheral blood TCR repertoire in vivo during primary and secondary sensitization of alopecia patients to the hapten diphenylcyclopropenone (DPC). Approximately 28 alopecia patients provided blood for TCR sequencing at one to four time points (pre-sensitization, 2, 6 and 24 weeks).

This clonotype was detected only a few times. This clone's antigen is unknown. Per-base qualities were not stored, and no clone one base away is much larger. The paper's findings and limits, for the study overall: The number of TCRs above 1 in 1000 frequency did not change with DPC sensitization; there was no evidence of global repertoire structure alterations. Patch test score correlated positively with the number of PT1 expanded TCRs, reaching significance at thresholds 8, 16 and 32 but not at 4. Because every patient had alopecia, a presumed autoimmune disease, the patients' immune response might differ from that of healthy individuals. Significantly more large CDR3 similarity clusters were formed by expanded TCRs than by pre-sensitization or healthy control sets, consistent with antigen-driven responses. Repeated subsampling changed both the strength of the expansion versus patch-test correlation and the threshold at which that correlation became significant.

The library was built by means of RACE. The listed sequencing device is NextSeq 500. Library preparation attached unique molecular identifiers to individual cDNA molecules for quantitative, reproducible TCR counting. For every blood RNA sample, sequencing covered both the TCR alpha and TCR beta chains. As for the original processing: The median number of TCRs per sample was 85,000 to 100,000, ranging from about 23,224 to 700,000. The Decombinator software suite was used to annotate V, J and CDR3 in the TCR reads. Every sample was subsampled to the same number of TCRs (28,000) for the PS versus PT1 abundance plots. TCRs were defined as expanded if absent before sensitization and observed at least eight times at the 2-week time point. The raw public data were reprocessed by TCRdb itself: fastp quality trimming at Q25, MiXCR clonotype calling, in-frame beta chains only. Entries are consolidated by CDR3 protein sequence, retaining the most common genes and DNA. The V and J calls come from TCRdb's annotation, not from the publication. This sample holds some 340,000 distinct CDR3 sequences; 5.5% to 8% were observed only once. The ten largest clones capture about 8% of the sample.

The intended sense of this specimen's time point label: patch test 1, 2 weeks after DPC sensitization. The treatment or condition label, read with the paper, signifies: therapeutic diphenylcyclopropenone sensitization with weekly scalp DPC. Blood at each patch-test visit was drawn before the patch test was applied. Eligible patients were aged 18 to 70, diagnosed with alopecia, deemed suitable for DPC therapy, and excluded if pregnant. Total RNA was extracted from unfractionated whole blood that had been collected in Tempus Blood RNA tubes. From V the trimming removes 4 bases and from J it removes 4 bases, while the gene matches leave 4 bases of the junction unaccounted for. The cysteine opens and the phenylalanine closes a CDR3 of 13 amino acids. The only DNA kept is the CDR3, 39 bases in frame from the first base. CDR1 and CDR2 are drawn from the germline V gene: SQVTM, ANQGSEA.

The V and J genes are TRBV29-1 and TRBJ1-2; 9 bases in between match TRBD1. This sequence was found in a woman aged 18-29 years with alopecia areata. Some clones in this sample may be carry-over from other donors' samples. The sample was whole blood, taken in connection with sensitization to the hapten diphenylcyclopropenone (DPC). The CDR3: CSVADRGFYGYTF. The nucleotides read TGCAGCGTTGCGGACAGGGGTTTCTATGGCTACACCTTC. The CDR3 plus the reference TRBV29-1 and TRBJ1-2 genes for the other parts give the full variable domain: SAVISQKPSRDICQRGTSLTIQCQVDSQVTMMFWYRQQPGQSLTLIATANQGSEATYESGFVIDKFPISRPNLTFSTLTVSNMSPEDSSIYLCSVADRGFYGYTFGSGTRLTVV.